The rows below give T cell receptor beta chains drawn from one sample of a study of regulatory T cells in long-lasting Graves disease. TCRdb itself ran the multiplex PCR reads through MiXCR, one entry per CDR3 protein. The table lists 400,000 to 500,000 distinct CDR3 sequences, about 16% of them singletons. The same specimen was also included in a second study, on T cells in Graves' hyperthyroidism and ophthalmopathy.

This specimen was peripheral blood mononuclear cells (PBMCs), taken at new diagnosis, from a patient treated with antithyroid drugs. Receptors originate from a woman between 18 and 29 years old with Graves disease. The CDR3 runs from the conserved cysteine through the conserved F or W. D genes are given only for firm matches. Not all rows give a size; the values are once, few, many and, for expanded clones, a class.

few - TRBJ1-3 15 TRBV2 TGTGCCAGCAGTCAGTCGCCGGGATCTGGAAACACCATATATTTT CASSQSPGSGNTIYF
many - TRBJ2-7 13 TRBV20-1 TGCAGTGCTAGAAAGACGGGACTCTACGAGCAGTACTTC CSARKTGLYEQYF
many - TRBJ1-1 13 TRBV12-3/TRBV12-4 TGTGCCAGCAGTCTACTTGGAGGGATCGAAGCTTTCTTT CASSLLGGIEAFF
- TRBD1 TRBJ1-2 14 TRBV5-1 TGCGCCAGCACGGACCTAACAGGGGACTATGGCTACACCTTC CASTDLTGDYGYTF
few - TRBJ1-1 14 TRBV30 TGTGCCTGGGGCCCACCGGAGCACCGGGGGGGAGCTTTCTTT CAWGPPEHRGGAFF
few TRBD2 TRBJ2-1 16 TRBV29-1 TGCAGCGTTGAAGGGGGCAGCGGGAGGTGGCGCGATGAGCAGTTCTTC CSVEGGSGRWRDEQFF
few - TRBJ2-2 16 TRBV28 TGTGCCAGCACCCCGGCGGGGACAGTGAACACCGGGGAGCTGTTTTTT CASTPAGTVNTGELFF
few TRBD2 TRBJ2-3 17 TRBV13 TGTGCCAGCAGCTGGGCCACTAGCGGGAGGGACTCAGATACGCAGTATTTT CASSWATSGRDSDTQYF
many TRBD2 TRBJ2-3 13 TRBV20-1 TGCAGTGCTCCCCCGGGACTACTCAATACGCAGTATTTT CSAPPGLLNTQYF
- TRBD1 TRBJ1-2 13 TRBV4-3 TGCGCCAGCAGCCAGCACAGGGGCTATGGCTACACCTTC CASSQHRGYGYTF
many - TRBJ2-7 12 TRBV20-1 TGCAGTGCTGGGGACGGTACCTACGAGCAGTACTTC CSAGDGTYEQYF
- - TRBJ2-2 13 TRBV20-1 TGCAGTGCCATCCGGGACTCAACCGGGGAGCTGTTTTTT CSAIRDSTGELFF
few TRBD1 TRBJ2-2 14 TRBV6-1 TGTGCCACCAGGACAGGGTCAGGCACCGGGGAGCTGTTTTTT CATRTGSGTGELFF
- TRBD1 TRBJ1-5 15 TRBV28 TGTGCCAGCAACTTATTGACAGGGGGCAATCAGCCCCAGCATTTT CASNLLTGGNQPQHF
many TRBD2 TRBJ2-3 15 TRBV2 TGTGCCAGCAGTCGTAGCGGGTTGATCCCAGATACGCAGTATTTT CASSRSGLIPDTQYF
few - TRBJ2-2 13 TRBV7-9 TGTGCCAGCAGTCCGTCTAGCCTCTGGGAGCTGTTTTTT CASSPSSLWELFF
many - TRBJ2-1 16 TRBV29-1 TGCAGCGTTGGGTCAGAGGGGGGCGTCCACTACAATGAGCAGTTCTTC CSVGSEGGVHYNEQFF
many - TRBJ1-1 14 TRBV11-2 TGTGCCAGCACCCCCCCGGTTTCGTGGTCTGAAGCTTTCTTT CASTPPVSWSEAFF
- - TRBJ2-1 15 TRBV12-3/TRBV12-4 TGTGCCAGCAGGGCCCTAGCTCCCTCCTACAATGAGCAGTTCTTC CASRALAPSYNEQFF
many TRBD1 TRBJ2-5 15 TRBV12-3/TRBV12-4 TGTGCCAGCAGAGCACCGGGACAGGGTGGAGAGACCCAGTACTTC CASRAPGQGGETQYF
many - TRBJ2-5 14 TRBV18 TGTGCCAGCTCACCACCGTTCGGTCAAGAGACCCAGTACTTC CASSPPFGQETQYF
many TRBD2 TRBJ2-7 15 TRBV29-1 TGCAGCGTTGTTCTAGCGGGAGGGATATCCTACGAGCAGTACTTC CSVVLAGGISYEQYF
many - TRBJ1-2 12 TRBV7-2 TGTGCCAGCAGCTTAGAGGGGCAGGGGTCGGCCTTC CASSLEGQGSAF